The rows below give T cell receptor beta chains drawn from one sample of a study of blood T cell repertoires in COVID-19. The assay was immunoSEQ multiplex PCR, and TCRdb's table has in-frame clones only and misses some. The sample lists 110,000 or so clones, more than 70% occurring once. Material for sequencing was peripheral blood. These receptors originate from a human donor in a cohort sampled during active COVID-19. Both conserved end residues are part of each CDR3. D genes are given only for firm matches. Not every row has a clone size; where given, it reads once, few, many or a size class.

CDR3aa: CSCEAPWGQGTGELFF
CDR3nt: TGCAGCTGTGAAGCGCCGTGGGGCCAGGGAACCGGGGAGCTGTTTTTT
abundance: once
v_gene: TRBV29-1
j_gene: TRBJ2-2
d_gene: NA

CDR3aa: CASSDGGFHIVTEAFF
CDR3nt: TGCGCCAGCAGCGACGGAGGGTTTCACATCGTTACTGAAGCTTTCTTT
abundance: few
v_gene: TRBV4-1
j_gene: TRBJ1-1
d_gene: NA

CDR3aa: CASSLAAGTNTEAFF
CDR3nt: TGTGCCAGCAGCTTAGCGGCAGGAACTAACACTGAAGCTTTCTTT
abundance: NA
v_gene: TRBV7-8
j_gene: TRBJ1-1
d_gene: NA

CDR3aa: CASSDGRSNQPQHF
CDR3nt: TGTGCCAGCAGTGACGGGAGAAGCAATCAGCCCCAGCATTTT
abundance: NA
v_gene: TRBV6-1
j_gene: TRBJ1-5
d_gene: NA

CDR3aa: CASSWTGTYEQYF
CDR3nt: TGTGCCAGCAGTTGGACAGGGACCTACGAGCAGTACTTC
abundance: NA
v_gene: TRBV5-5
j_gene: TRBJ2-7
d_gene: TRBD1

CDR3aa: CAIRTTGTGMYEQFF
CDR3nt: TGTGCCATCAGAACTACCGGGACAGGGATGTATGAGCAGTTCTTC
abundance: NA
v_gene: TRBV10-3
j_gene: TRBJ2-1
d_gene: TRBD1

CDR3aa: CASSLAQGGDEQYF
CDR3nt: TGCGCCAGCAGCTTGGCGCAGGGAGGGGACGAGCAGTACTTC
abundance: NA
v_gene: TRBV5-1
j_gene: TRBJ2-7
d_gene: TRBD2

CDR3aa: CASSHGPGQGFEQYF
CDR3nt: TGTGCCAGCAGCCACGGACCGGGACAGGGGTTCGAGCAGTACTTC
abundance: NA
v_gene: TRBV14
j_gene: TRBJ2-7
d_gene: TRBD1

CDR3aa: CASSREPSGHYEQYF
CDR3nt: TGTGCCAGTAGTAGGGAACCTAGCGGGCACTACGAGCAGTACTTC
abundance: NA
v_gene: TRBV19
j_gene: TRBJ2-7
d_gene: TRBD2

CDR3aa: CSVPQDYGYTF
CDR3nt: TGCAGCGTTCCCCAGGACTATGGCTACACCTTC
abundance: NA
v_gene: TRBV29-1
j_gene: TRBJ1-2
d_gene: NA

CDR3aa: CASSQGQGSHEQYF
CDR3nt: TGCGCCAGCAGCCAAGGTCAGGGGTCCCACGAGCAGTACTTC
abundance: NA
v_gene: TRBV4-1
j_gene: TRBJ2-7
d_gene: NA

CDR3aa: CASSLNVRNYEQYF
CDR3nt: TGTGCCAGCAGCTTAAACGTCAGAAACTACGAGCAGTACTTC
abundance: NA
v_gene: TRBV7-9
j_gene: TRBJ2-7
d_gene: NA

CDR3aa: CASNSGQVEETQYF
CDR3nt: TGTGCCAGCAACTCGGGACAGGTCGAAGAGACCCAGTACTTC
abundance: NA
v_gene: TRBV28
j_gene: TRBJ2-5
d_gene: TRBD1

CDR3aa: CASSQEEQSNQPQHF
CDR3nt: TGCGCCAGCAGCCAAGAGGAACAGAGCAATCAGCCCCAGCATTTT
abundance: NA
v_gene: TRBV4-1
j_gene: TRBJ1-5
d_gene: NA

CDR3aa: CASSQNRVAEQYF
CDR3nt: TGCGCCAGCAGCCAGAACAGGGTTGCCGAGCAGTACTTC
abundance: few
v_gene: TRBV4-1
j_gene: TRBJ2-7
d_gene: NA

CDR3aa: CASSASGGLDYEQYF
CDR3nt: TGTGCCAGCAGCGCCAGCGGAGGACTAGACTACGAGCAGTACTTC
abundance: NA
v_gene: TRBV9
j_gene: TRBJ2-7
d_gene: TRBD2

CDR3aa: CASSLLATRRSEQYF
CDR3nt: TGTGCCAGCAGTTTACTCGCCACAAGGAGGAGCGAGCAGTACTTC
abundance: once
v_gene: TRBV28
j_gene: TRBJ2-7
d_gene: NA

CDR3aa: CASSWQGGDNSPLHF
CDR3nt: TGCGCCAGCAGCTGGCAGGGGGGAGATAATTCACCCCTCCACTTT
abundance: NA
v_gene: TRBV5-1
j_gene: TRBJ1-6
d_gene: TRBD1

CDR3aa: CASSLKAIGAFF
CDR3nt: TGTGCCAGCAGTTTAAAAGCAATCGGAGCTTTCTTT
abundance: NA
v_gene: TRBV27
j_gene: TRBJ1-1
d_gene: NA

CDR3aa: CASSLGNIQYF
CDR3nt: TGTGCCAGCAGTCTCGGGAACATTCAGTACTTC
abundance: NA
v_gene: TRBV6-5
j_gene: TRBJ2-4
d_gene: NA

CDR3aa: CASSELLANYEQYF
CDR3nt: TGTGCCAGCAGTGAACTACTAGCGAACTACGAGCAGTACTTC
abundance: NA
v_gene: TRBV2
j_gene: TRBJ2-7
d_gene: TRBD2

CDR3aa: CASSETGIANYGYTF
CDR3nt: TGTGCCAGCAGTGAAACAGGGATAGCCAACTATGGCTACACCTTC
abundance: NA
v_gene: TRBV6-1
j_gene: TRBJ1-2
d_gene: NA

CDR3aa: CAWRARTGADGYTF
CDR3nt: TGTGCCTGGAGGGCAAGGACAGGGGCCGATGGCTACACCTTC
abundance: NA
v_gene: TRBV30
j_gene: TRBJ1-2
d_gene: TRBD1

CDR3aa: CATSAYGTSGSVGRENEQFF
CDR3nt: TGTGCCACCAGTGCCTACGGGACTAGCGGGAGCGTCGGTCGGGAAAATGAGCAGTTCTTC
abundance: NA
v_gene: TRBV24-1
j_gene: TRBJ2-1
d_gene: TRBD2

CDR3aa: CASSEGLAEYNEQFF
CDR3nt: TGTGCCAGCAGTGAGGGACTAGCGGAGTACAATGAGCAGTTCTTC
abundance: once
v_gene: TRBV6-6
j_gene: TRBJ2-1
d_gene: TRBD2

CDR3aa: CASSPPGTGSYNEQFF
CDR3nt: TGTGCCAGCAGCCCCCCCGGGACAGGGAGTTACAATGAGCAGTTCTTC
abundance: NA
v_gene: TRBV9
j_gene: TRBJ2-1
d_gene: TRBD1

CDR3aa: CASSLAGSGYGYTF
CDR3nt: TGCGCCAGCAGCTTGGCAGGTAGTGGCTATGGCTACACCTTC
abundance: NA
v_gene: TRBV5-1
j_gene: TRBJ1-2
d_gene: NA

CDR3aa: CASSDTWFYEQYF
CDR3nt: TGTGCCAGCAGTGACACATGGTTCTACGAGCAGTACTTC
abundance: few
v_gene: TRBV6-1
j_gene: TRBJ2-7
d_gene: NA

CDR3aa: CAWSGQGGSSGTTDTQYF
CDR3nt: TGTGCCTGGAGTGGACAGGGAGGCAGTAGCGGGACTACAGATACGCAGTATTTT
abundance: NA
v_gene: TRBV30
j_gene: TRBJ2-3
d_gene: NA

CDR3aa: CATKTSGQYEQYF
CDR3nt: TGTGCCACCAAGACTAGCGGCCAATACGAGCAGTACTTC
abundance: NA
v_gene: TRBV13
j_gene: TRBJ2-7
d_gene: TRBD2

CDR3aa: CASSLGQGASYEQYF
CDR3nt: TGTGCCAGCAGTTTGGGACAGGGGGCCTCCTACGAGCAGTACTTC
abundance: NA
v_gene: TRBV6-4
j_gene: TRBJ2-7
d_gene: TRBD1

CDR3aa: CASSQTTGTAYEQYF
CDR3nt: TGTGCCAGCAGCCAAACGACAGGGACGGCCTACGAGCAGTACTTC
abundance: NA
v_gene: TRBV14
j_gene: TRBJ2-7
d_gene: TRBD1

CDR3aa: CSVVSTGTTEAFF
CDR3nt: TGCAGCGTTGTCTCTACAGGTACAACTGAAGCTTTCTTT
abundance: once
v_gene: TRBV29-1
j_gene: TRBJ1-1
d_gene: NA

CDR3aa: CASSYSGRYTEAFF
CDR3nt: TGTGCCAGCAGTTACTCAGGCAGGTACACTGAAGCTTTCTTT
abundance: once
v_gene: TRBV6-5
j_gene: TRBJ1-1
d_gene: NA

CDR3aa: CASSKADGWQGGTYEQYF
CDR3nt: TGTGCCAGCAGCAAAGCAGATGGGTGGCAGGGCGGTACCTACGAGCAGTACTTC
abundance: NA
v_gene: TRBV21-1
j_gene: TRBJ2-7
d_gene: NA

CDR3aa: CASSLRGHYEQYF
CDR3nt: TGTGCCAGCAGTTTGAGGGGGCACTACGAGCAGTACTTC
abundance: NA
v_gene: TRBV6-2/TRBV6-3
j_gene: TRBJ2-7
d_gene: TRBD1

CDR3aa: CASSPGPSSNQPQHF
CDR3nt: TGTGCCAGCAGCCCTGGCCCTAGCTCTAATCAGCCCCAGCATTTT
abundance: NA
v_gene: TRBV11-2
j_gene: TRBJ1-5
d_gene: NA

CDR3aa: CASSPTGGYGYTF
CDR3nt: TGTGCCAGCAGCCCGACAGGGGGTTATGGCTACACCTTC
abundance: many
v_gene: TRBV7-9
j_gene: TRBJ1-2
d_gene: TRBD1

CDR3aa: CAISGTGGVSQPQHF
CDR3nt: TGTGCCATCAGTGGGACAGGGGGCGTTAGTCAGCCCCAGCATTTT
abundance: NA
v_gene: TRBV10-3
j_gene: TRBJ1-5
d_gene: TRBD1

CDR3aa: CASSLAEAGLAEAFF
CDR3nt: TGCGCCAGCAGCTTGGCGGAGGCCGGTTTGGCTGAAGCTTTCTTT
abundance: NA
v_gene: TRBV5-1
j_gene: TRBJ1-1
d_gene: NA

CDR3aa: CASSQRGQGALEQYF
CDR3nt: TGTGCCAGCAGCCAAAGAGGACAGGGGGCTCTAGAGCAGTACTTC
abundance: NA
v_gene: TRBV3-1/TRBV3-2
j_gene: TRBJ2-7
d_gene: TRBD1

CDR3aa: CASSTRDSRLRGYTGELFF
CDR3nt: TGTGCCAGCAGCACCCGGGACAGTCGCTTACGAGGGTACACCGGGGAGCTGTTTTTT
abundance: NA
v_gene: TRBV7-9
j_gene: TRBJ2-2
d_gene: TRBD1